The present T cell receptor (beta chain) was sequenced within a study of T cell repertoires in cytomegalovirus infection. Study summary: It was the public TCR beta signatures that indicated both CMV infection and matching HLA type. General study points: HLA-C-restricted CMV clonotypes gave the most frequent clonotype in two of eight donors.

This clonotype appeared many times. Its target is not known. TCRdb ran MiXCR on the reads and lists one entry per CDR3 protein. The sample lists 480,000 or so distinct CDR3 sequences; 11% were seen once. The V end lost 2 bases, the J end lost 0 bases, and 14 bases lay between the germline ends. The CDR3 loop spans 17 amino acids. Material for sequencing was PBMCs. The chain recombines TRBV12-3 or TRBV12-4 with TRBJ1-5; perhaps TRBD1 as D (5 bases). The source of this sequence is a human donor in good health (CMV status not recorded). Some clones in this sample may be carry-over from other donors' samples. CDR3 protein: CASSLHRGAYSNQPQHF. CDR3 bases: TGTGCCAGCAGTTTACACCGCGGGGCGTATAGCAATCAGCCCCAGCATTTT.